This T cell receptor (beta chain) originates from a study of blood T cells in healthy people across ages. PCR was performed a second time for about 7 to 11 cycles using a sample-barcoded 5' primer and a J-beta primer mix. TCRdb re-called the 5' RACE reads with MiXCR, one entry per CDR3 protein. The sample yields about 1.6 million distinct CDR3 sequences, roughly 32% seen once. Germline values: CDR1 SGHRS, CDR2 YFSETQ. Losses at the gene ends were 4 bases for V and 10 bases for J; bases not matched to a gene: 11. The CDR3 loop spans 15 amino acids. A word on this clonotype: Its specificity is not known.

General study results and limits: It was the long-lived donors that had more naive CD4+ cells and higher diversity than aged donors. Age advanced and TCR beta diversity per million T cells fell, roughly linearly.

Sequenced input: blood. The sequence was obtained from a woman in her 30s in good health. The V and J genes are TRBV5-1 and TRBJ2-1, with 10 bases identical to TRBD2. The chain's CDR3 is CASSKVTSGAYEQFF. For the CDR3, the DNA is TGCGCCAGCAGCAAGGTCACTAGCGGGGCCTACGAGCAGTTCTTC.